Below, 28 T cell receptor beta chains from the same sample are listed, as sequenced in a study of Graves' ophthalmopathy and Graves' hyperthyroidism. From RNA, the CDR3 regions of TCR beta chains were amplified and sequenced. RT-PCR in the first round used HTBI primers; a second-round multiplex PCR followed. MiXCR was run by TCRdb on the multiplex PCR reads, yielding one entry per CDR3 protein. The repertoire holds almost 750,000 distinct CDR3 sequences, with 40% as singletons. The sequencing input was peripheral blood. The receptors derive from an adult man with Graves' ophthalmopathy.

The gene calls are TRBV29-1 and TRBJ1-1; 7 nucleotides match TRBD1. V lost 2 bases and J lost 4; bases outside the gene matches: 4. Per germline, CDR1 SQVTM and CDR2 ANQGSEA. This CDR3 contains 13 residues. The CDR3 sequence: CSVERGRSTEAFF. The CDR3 DNA sequence: TGCAGCGTTGAAAGGGGGCGCAGCACTGAAGCTTTCTTT.

This clonotype was counted ten times or more. The rearrangement uses TRBV7-9 and TRBJ1-4; TRBD1 matches at 9 bases. Trimming removed 5 bases from V and 8 bases from J; junction bases left unmatched: 6. The CDR3 runs to 14 residues. Germline lookup yields CDR1 SEHNR and CDR2 FQNEAQ (reference sequence). The CDR3, as DNA: TGTGCCAGCAGCGTACAGGGGGCTTGGGAAAAACTGTTTTTT. Protein product: CASSVQGAWEKLFF.

This clonotype was seen many times. The J gene is TRBJ1-5, the V gene TRBV24-1; 9 bases align to TRBD1. V lost 2 bases and J lost 3; bases outside the gene matches: 4. Germline CDR1 is KGHDR and CDR2 is SFDVKD. The length of the CDR3 is 16 residues. This CDR3 is CATSDSGQGNNQPQHF. The CDR3 bases are TGTGCCACCAGTGATTCGGGACAGGGAAACAATCAGCCCCAGCATTTT.

The rearrangement uses TRBV7-2 and TRBJ1-5; unclear D gene. This CDR3 has 17 residues. V was trimmed by 5 bases and J by 0 bases, leaving 17 bases between them. Germline lookup yields CDR1 SGHTA and CDR2 FQGNSA. CDR3 DNA sequence: TGTGCCAGCAGCCCACAATCCGCGGGGATTAGCAATCAGCCCCAGCATTTT. Translating gives CASSPQSAGISNQPQHF.

This clonotype was picked up many times. This sequence joins TRBV10-3 and TRBJ1-1; D ambiguous. CDR3 size: 11 residues. Between the trimmed V and J ends, which lost 8 bases and 1 base, there was a span of 5 bases. Germline V gene sequence: CDR1 ENHRY, CDR2 SYGVKD. The CDR3 DNA follows: TGTGCCATCCGGACGAACACTGAAGCTTTCTTT. Protein: CAIRTNTEAFF.

This clonotype was seen ten or more times. V is TRBV13 and J is TRBJ1-4, with a possible D match to TRBD1 (5 bases). The CDR3 is 13 amino acids. Trimming removed 3 bases at V and 5 bases at J, with 7 bases between. CDR1 and CDR2 (germline): PRHDT, FYEKMQ (reference sequence). The CDR3 sequence is CASSFGGNEKLFF. For the CDR3, the DNA is TGTGCCAGCAGCTTTGGGGGAAATGAAAAACTGTTTTTT.

This clonotype was counted ten times or more. The V call is TRBV20-1, the J call TRBJ2-7; 11 bases are shared with TRBD2. CDR3 length equals 13 residues. V lost 3 bases, J lost 5 bases, and 3 bases stayed unmatched. Germline V gene data show CDR1 as DFQATT and CDR2 as SNEGSKA (reference sequence). The CDR3 DNA reads TGCAGTGCTAGTCGTAGCGGGAGGGACGAGCAGTACTTC. It codes for CSASRSGRDEQYF.

The chain's CDR3 is CASSQQGAGELFF. In DNA form, the CDR3 reads TGTGCCAGCAGCCAACAGGGTGCCGGGGAGCTGTTTTTT. J is TRBJ2-2 and V is TRBV7-9; the D gene is possibly TRBD1 (6 bases). The CDR3 contains 13 residues. Trimming stripped 5 bases from V and 6 bases from J, with 10 bases between. CDR1 and CDR2 (germline): SEHNR, FQNEAQ (reference sequence).

In this sample, this clonotype turned up many times. V and J are TRBV2 and TRBJ1-1, with D uncertain. The CDR3 totals 14 residues. Germline V CDR1 and CDR2: SNHLY, FYNNEI. Deletions cut 2 bases from V and 1 base from J, with 8 bases between. In nucleotides, the CDR3 is TGTGCCAGCAGTGAAACTTTGCAGAACACTGAAGCTTTCTTT. This sequence encodes CASSETLQNTEAFF.

In this sample, this clonotype turned up once. The chain has TRBV10-3 and TRBJ2-1, with 11 nucleotides matching TRBD2. There are 14 residues in the CDR3. Germline trimming cut 10 bases from V and 4 bases from J; bases unmatched to any gene: 6. Germline CDR1 is ENHRY and CDR2 is SYGVKD. In DNA form, the CDR3 reads TGTGCCAGCGGCGGGACTAGCGGATACAATGAGCAGTTCTTC. Residues: CASGGTSGYNEQFF.

The genes are TRBV25-1 and TRBJ2-2, with D perhaps matching TRBD2 (6 bases). Germline V CDR1 and CDR2: MGHDK, SYGVNS. The CDR3 has 12 amino acids. Trimming took 9 bases from V and 8 from J, leaving 13 bases between them. The CDR3 sequence: CASKSLAGELFF. DNA of the CDR3: TGTGCCAGTAAATCCCTAGCGGGGGAGCTGTTTTTT.

This clonotype was observed at least ten times. The DNA of the CDR3 is TGCAGCGTTGAAGGGAAAATACAGGGAGGAAGGTACGAGCAGTACTTC. Its translation is CSVEGKIQGGRYEQYF. The V gene is TRBV29-1, the J gene TRBJ2-7; D might be TRBD1 or TRBD2, each matching 6 bases. CDR1 and CDR2 (germline): SQVTM, ANQGSEA. The V gene lost 1 base and the J gene lost 4 bases, with 20 bases spanning the gap. The CDR3 length is 16 residues.

The V call is TRBV19, the J call TRBJ1-1, with D maybe TRBD1 (5 bases). The length of the CDR3 is 16 residues. V dropped 4 bases and J dropped 1 base, with 16 bases sitting between them. The germline CDR1 and CDR2 sequences are LNHDA and SQIVND (reference sequence). This CDR3 reads CASSTIDGTENTEAFF. The CDR3, as DNA: TGTGCCAGTAGTACAATCGACGGGACGGAGAACACTGAAGCTTTCTTT. Filled out from reference TRBV19 and TRBJ1-1, the complete variable domain reads DGGITQSPKYLFRKEGQNVTLSCEQNLNHDAMYWYRQDPGQGLRLIYYSQIVNDFQKGDIAEGYSVSREKKESFPLTVTSAQKNPTAFYLCASSTIDGTENTEAFFGQGTRLTVV.

The chain links TRBV29-1 to TRBJ2-7; TRBD1 matches at 9 bases. The CDR3 covers 15 residues. The trim removed 4 bases at V and 7 bases at J, leaving 14 bases unmatched. In germline, CDR1 is SQVTM, CDR2 ANQGSEA. This CDR3 is CSVGATGTGLLEQYF. DNA of the CDR3: TGCAGCGTTGGGGCAACCGGGACAGGGTTGTTAGAGCAGTACTTC.

This clonotype has a single count. The chain is built from TRBV20-1 and TRBJ2-5; D is ambiguous. The V gene's germline CDR1 is DFQATT and CDR2 SNEGSKA (reference sequence). The length of the CDR3 is 11 residues. CDR3 loop: CSARIRETQYF. The CDR3 DNA reads as TGCAGCGCCCGGATCCGGGAGACCCAGTACTTC.

This clonotype was counted ten times or more. CDR3: CASSQGRTSGIYTF. CDR3 nucleotide sequence: TGTGCCAGCAGCCAAGGCCGAACGTCAGGGATCTACACCTTC. The chain carries TRBV14 and TRBJ1-2; D is perhaps TRBD1 (5 bases). CDR1 SGHDN and CDR2 FVKESK come from the germline V gene. With 1 base removed from V and 10 bases from J, the gap between germline ends came to 16 bases. The CDR3 is 14 residues long.

A word on this clonotype: This may stem from a read error, because a much larger clone lies one nucleotide away. The chain carries TRBV19 and TRBJ2-7; D perhaps matches TRBD1 (5 bases). Germline CDR1 is LNHDA and CDR2 is SQIVND (reference sequence). There are 13 residues in the CDR3. V lost 6 bases, J lost 6 bases, and 15 bases lay in between. Here the CDR3 reads CASSRQLGCEQYF. In DNA form, the CDR3 reads TGTGCCAGTAGCCGACAGCTAGGCTGCGAGCAGTACTTC.

The chain recombines TRBV25-1 with TRBJ1-6, with unresolved D. The CDR3 spans 15 residues. CDR1 and CDR2 (germline): MGHDK, SYGVNS. V gave up 1 base and J gave up 7 bases, with 11 bases separating them. The CDR3 nucleotides read TGTGCCAGCAGTGAATCGGCCAGCAACAATTCACCCCTCCACTTT. Encoded protein: CASSESASNNSPLHF.

The table lists this clonotype with a few counts. The chain couples TRBV29-1 to TRBJ2-3; 7 nucleotides align to TRBD2. CDR1 is SQVTM, CDR2 ANQGSEA, per germline. The CDR3 totals 14 residues. V lost 6 bases and J lost 5; bases outside the gene matches: 11. The CDR3 loop is CSVDGTKGIDTQYF. In DNA, the CDR3 is TGCAGCGTGGACGGGACTAAAGGGATAGATACGCAGTATTTT.

This clonotype was recorded at least ten times. The CDR3 protein is CATSDFLNTEAFF. CDR3 in DNA: TGTGCCACCAGTGATTTCCTTAACACTGAAGCTTTCTTT. The V gene is TRBV24-1, the J gene TRBJ1-1; no clear D. This CDR3 comprises 13 residues. The V gene lost 1 base and the J gene lost 2 bases, with 4 bases spanning the gap. From germline, CDR1 is KGHDR and CDR2 SFDVKD.

The rearrangement joins TRBV10-2 to TRBJ1-3; D is undetermined. Germline CDR1 and CDR2: WSHSY and SAAADI. V lost 0 bases and J 2 bases, leaving 11 bases between the germline ends. The CDR3 length is 16 residues. CDR3 sequence reads: CASSESWEITGNTIYF. The CDR3 region has the DNA TGCGCCAGCAGTGAGTCGTGGGAAATTACTGGAAACACCATATATTTT.

A remark on this clonotype: A much bigger clone sits one base away, suggesting this may be a read error. The CDR3 reads CASSYGADYGYTF. The CDR3 nucleotides are TGTGCCAGCAGTTACGGGGCAGACTATGGCTACACCTTC. This rearrangement joins TRBV12-3 or TRBV12-4 to TRBJ1-2; D is possibly TRBD1 (5 bases). V was shortened by 4 bases and J by 3 bases, with 9 bases between the two germline ends. This CDR3 has 13 amino acids.

This clonotype has ten or more counts. The rearrangement links TRBV12-3 or TRBV12-4 to TRBJ1-2; 8 bases agree with TRBD1. The CDR3 length is 15 residues. V shed 7 bases, J shed 3 bases, and the junction held 10 bases outside the gene matches. The CDR3 region is CASIETQGGDYGYTF. CDR3 DNA: TGTGCCAGCATTGAAACACAGGGGGGTGACTATGGCTACACCTTC.

This clonotype came up a few times. This may stem from a read error, because a much larger clone lies one nucleotide away. The chain employs TRBV28 and TRBJ1-1; D possibly corresponds to TRBD1 (6 bases). The CDR3 spans 11 residues. Per the germline V gene, CDR1 is MDHEN and CDR2 is SYDVKM. The germline V and J ends were trimmed by 7 bases and 3 bases, with 6 bases remaining between them. CDR3 loop: CASNRDTEAFF. The CDR3 DNA follows: TGTGCCAGCAACAGGGACACTGAAGCTTTCTTT.

This clonotype was found many times. The rearrangement uses TRBV12-3 or TRBV12-4 and TRBJ1-2; 10 bases are shared with TRBD1. The ends lost 5 bases at V and 3 bases at J; junction bases unmatched: 9. The CDR3 is made up of 16 amino acids. CDR3 sequence (DNA): TGTGCCAGCAGTCCAGACAGGGGGCGCATCGACTATGGCTACACCTTC. This translates into CASSPDRGRIDYGYTF.

The chain couples TRBV5-1 to TRBJ2-7; D remains unclear. The V end was cut by 1 base, the J end by 3 bases, with 17 bases between. Germline CDR1 SGHRS, CDR2 YFSETQ. The CDR3 sequence is 16 residues long. The CDR3 region has the DNA TGCGCCAGCAGCTTGTCCTTTTTGGGAACTCACTACGAGCAGTACTTC. It yields the protein CASSLSFLGTHYEQYF.

This sequence joins TRBV2 and TRBJ2-5; D is possibly TRBD1 (7 bases). The CDR3 totals 15 residues. Germline V gene sequence: CDR1 SNHLY, CDR2 FYNNEI. Trimming took 6 bases from V and 5 from J, leaving 19 bases between them. Here the CDR3 DNA reads TGTGCCAGCAGCCCGACAGGGCAGAGCGGGGAGACCCAGTACTTC. This gives the protein CASSPTGQSGETQYF.

Of note for this clonotype: A single base separates this from a much larger clone, so it may be a read error. The CDR3, as DNA: TGTGCCAGTAGAATTTCGGTCCACGGCGGGACAGGGACTTCACCCCTCCACTTT. The encoded protein is CASRISVHGGTGTSPLHF. The V and J genes are TRBV19 and TRBJ1-6, with 9 bases aligning to TRBD1. In germline, CDR1 is LNHDA, CDR2 SQIVND (reference sequence). V shed 6 bases, J shed 9 bases, and the junction held 18 bases outside the gene matches. This CDR3 is built from 18 residues.